A selection of T cell receptor beta chains follows, all from one sample in a study of technical replicates of blood from several donors. Sequencing was performed with immunoSEQ multiplex PCR; in TCRdb, only in-frame clones are kept and a portion is missing. The table shows 80,000 or so clones, with approximately 94% occurring only once. What was sequenced was T cells isolated from PBMCs. The receptors were sampled from a human donor in good health. Both conserved end residues are part of each CDR3. A D gene is named only where the DNA matches it firmly. Size tells how often a clone was seen (once, few, many) or the class of an expanded clone, and some rows leave it out.

j_call | d_call | clone_size | v_call | cdr3_aa | cdr3_nt
TRBJ2-2 | NA | NA | TRBV15 | CASLGRTGELFF | TGTGCCTCCTTAGGGAGGACCGGGGAGCTGTTTTTT
TRBJ2-1 | TRBD2 | NA | TRBV30 | CAWSSGNNEQFF | TGTGCCTGGAGTAGCGGGAACAATGAGCAGTTCTTC
TRBJ2-6 | NA | NA | TRBV13 | CASSRWSSGANVLTF | TGTGCCAGCAGCCGGTGGAGCTCTGGGGCCAACGTCCTGACTTTC
TRBJ1-3 | NA | NA | TRBV19 | CASSPQTSGDTIYF | TGTGCCAGTAGTCCTCAGACAAGTGGTGACACCATATATTTT
TRBJ1-1 | NA | NA | TRBV7-6 | CASSLDRVEATEAFF | TGTGCCAGCAGCTTAGACAGGGTAGAGGCCACTGAAGCTTTCTTT
TRBJ2-7 | TRBD1 | NA | TRBV27 | CASSFSGGSYEQYF | TGTGCCAGCAGTTTCTCAGGGGGCTCCTACGAGCAGTACTTC
TRBJ2-1 | TRBD2 | NA | TRBV4-2 | CASSQDLTSGRVNNEQFF | TGTGCCAGCAGCCAAGATCTAACTAGCGGGAGGGTCAACAATGAGCAGTTCTTC
TRBJ2-3 | TRBD2 | NA | TRBV18 | CASSLTSGSVADTQYF | TGTGCCAGCTCACTAACTAGCGGGAGTGTGGCAGATACGCAGTATTTT
TRBJ2-7 | NA | NA | TRBV21-1 | CASREGTYEQYF | TGTGCCAGCAGGGAGGGGACCTACGAGCAGTACTTC
TRBJ2-5 | NA | NA | TRBV19 | CASGRRTQETQYF | TGTGCCAGTGGCCGGCGGACACAAGAGACCCAGTACTTC
TRBJ2-7 | NA | NA | TRBV30 | CAWTEGYEQYF | TGTGCGTGGACAGAGGGCTACGAGCAGTACTTC
TRBJ2-7 | NA | once | TRBV7-9 | CASSLTGLAYEQYF | TGTGCCAGCAGCTTAACAGGGTTGGCCTACGAGCAGTACTTC
TRBJ2-3 | TRBD2 | NA | TRBV5-1 | CASSVRVAGDVDTQYF | TGCGCCAGCAGCGTGCGGGTGGCGGGAGACGTAGATACGCAGTATTTT
TRBJ1-2 | NA | NA | TRBV5-4 | CASSLSRGRYGYTF | TGTGCCAGCAGCTTGAGTAGAGGGAGATATGGCTACACCTTC
TRBJ2-6 | TRBD1 | NA | TRBV9 | CASSVHPGTGGSAGANVLTF | TGTGCCAGCAGCGTACACCCCGGGACAGGGGGCTCAGCTGGGGCCAACGTCCTGACTTTC
TRBJ1-3 | NA | NA | TRBV25-1 | CASSVSSVSGNTIYF | TGTGCCAGCAGTGTTAGCAGCGTCTCTGGAAACACCATATATTTT
TRBJ2-7 | TRBD2 | NA | TRBV5-3 | CARSSVLGLAENYEQYF | TGTGCCAGAAGCTCAGTTTTAGGACTAGCGGAGAACTACGAGCAGTACTTC
TRBJ2-3 | TRBD2 | NA | TRBV5-4 | CASSLGQAGGYYHSTDTQYF | TGTGCCAGCAGCTTGGGGCAAGCGGGAGGGTATTACCATAGCACAGATACGCAGTATTTT
TRBJ2-2 | NA | NA | TRBV7-9 | CASSRQRSTGELFF | TGTGCCAGCAGCCGTCAGCGGAGCACCGGGGAGCTGTTTTTT
TRBJ1-1 | NA | NA | TRBV4-1 | CASSQVQMNTEAFF | TGCGCCAGCAGCCAAGTACAGATGAACACTGAAGCTTTCTTT
TRBJ1-2 | TRBD1 | NA | TRBV7-9 | CASSLDREGYTF | TGTGCCAGCAGCCTGGACAGGGAAGGCTACACCTTC
TRBJ1-2 | TRBD1 | NA | TRBV9 | CASSATIGQAPDGYTF | TGTGCCAGCAGCGCTACTATCGGACAGGCCCCTGATGGCTACACCTTC
TRBJ1-2 | TRBD1 | NA | TRBV5-6 | CASSVGTVYDYGYTF | TGTGCCAGCAGCGTTGGGACAGTCTACGACTATGGCTACACCTTC
TRBJ1-3 | NA | NA | TRBV13 | CASSLAMGGKNTIYF | TGTGCCAGCAGCTTAGCCATGGGGGGAAAAAACACCATATATTTT
TRBJ2-1 | TRBD2 | few | TRBV9 | CASSVEASGSFYSEQFF | TGTGCCAGCAGCGTAGAGGCTAGCGGGAGTTTTTATAGTGAGCAGTTCTTC
TRBJ2-7 | NA | NA | TRBV6-1 | CASSEPSSPPYEQYF | TGTGCCAGCAGTGAACCGTCTTCCCCCCCCTACGAGCAGTACTTC
TRBJ2-7 | NA | NA | TRBV7-2 | CASSLVLREQYF | TGTGCCAGCAGCTTAGTGTTGCGCGAGCAGTACTTC
TRBJ2-2 | NA | NA | TRBV7-9 | CASSLVYTENSGELFF | TGTGCCAGCAGCTTAGTATACACAGAGAACTCCGGGGAGCTGTTTTTT
TRBJ2-7 | TRBD2 | NA | TRBV29-1 | CSVWGGGSGRNEQYF | TGCAGCGTCTGGGGAGGGGGTAGCGGGAGGAACGAGCAGTACTTC